One TCR beta chain is described in this entry. The germline gene is not matched at one end of the junction; a read error may be the cause. These data are taken from a study of blood T cell repertoires in COVID-19. Turning to the study itself: COVID-19 samples, acute and convalescent, were from the United States, Italy and Spain. T cells, B-cell-depleted T cells, or PBMCs supplied cDNA or gDNA.

Per the original data handling: Amplification with reference gene primers provided the estimates of nucleated cell counts. The table came from immunoSEQ multiplex PCR; TCRdb's copy has only in-frame clones and leaves some out. The DNA gave D and trimming, while V, J and clone size come from that table. The table has around 140,000 clones, approximately 88% seen once. Per the germline V gene, CDR1 is SGHTA and CDR2 is FQGTGA. The CDR3 spans 14 residues. The TCR sequence derives from a woman in her forties or fifties with acute or convalescent COVID-19. This rearrangement joins TRBV7-3 to TRBJ1-1, with 8 bases identical to TRBD1. Sequenced material: peripheral blood. The CDR3 spells CASSLTGANAEAFF. The CDR3 DNA sequence: TGTGCCAGCAGCTTGACAGGGGCGAACGCTGAAGCTTTCTTT.